This is a list of T cell receptor beta chains from one sample in a study of T-cell reconstitution after alpha-beta-depleted transplantation in children. MiXCR, run by TCRdb on the PCR reads, gives a single entry per CDR3 protein. The sample includes tens of thousands of distinct CDR3 sequences, over 4.5% of them seen just once. Here the sequenced sample was PBMCs, mostly from graft donor cells, taken 180 days after TCRalphabeta/CD19-depleted stem cell transplant. All receptors derive from a boy under two years old who had a stem cell transplant for acute myeloid leukemia, so the T cells may come from the graft donor. Both conserved end residues are part of each CDR3. D genes are given only for firm matches. A row's size may be missing; if present it is once, few, many or a size class.

d_call	v_call	j_call	clone_size	cdr3_aa	cdr3_nt
-	TRBV12-3/TRBV12-4	TRBJ1-2	many	CASSRRQAFNYGYTF	TGTGCCAGCAGTCGGCGACAGGCCTTTAACTATGGCTACACCTTC
TRBD1	TRBV6-5	TRBJ1-6	many	CASRSPGQGHNSPLHF	TGTGCCAGCAGATCTCCCGGACAGGGGCACAATTCACCCCTCCACTTT
TRBD1	TRBV15	TRBJ1-3	many	CATSKDRGSNTIYF	TGTGCCACCAGCAAGGACAGGGGTTCAAACACCATATATTTT
TRBD1	TRBV12-3/TRBV12-4	TRBJ2-2	many	CASSFTGDTGELFF	TGTGCCAGCAGCTTTACAGGGGACACCGGGGAGCTGTTTTTT
TRBD1	TRBV2	TRBJ2-2	many	CASRDRGVGELFF	TGTGCCAGCAGGGACAGGGGGGTCGGGGAGCTGTTTTTT
-	TRBV7-2	TRBJ1-1	many	CASSPLGRRGAEAFF	TGTGCCAGCAGCCCGCTGGGCAGGAGAGGGGCTGAAGCTTTCTTT
TRBD2	TRBV12-3/TRBV12-4	TRBJ2-3	many	CASRILAGAAEATDTQYF	TGTGCCAGCAGGATACTAGCGGGGGCCGCCGAAGCGACAGATACGCAGTATTTT
-	TRBV12-3/TRBV12-4	TRBJ2-2	many	CASIRGTGELFF	TGTGCCAGCATTCGGGGCACCGGGGAGCTGTTTTTT
-	TRBV29-1	TRBJ1-1	many	CSVEEGTNTEAFF	TGCAGCGTTGAGGAGGGCACGAACACTGAAGCTTTCTTT
-	TRBV20-1	TRBJ2-2	many	CSARDFSGLNTGELFF	TGCAGTGCTAGAGATTTTTCAGGGCTGAACACCGGGGAGCTGTTTTTT
-	TRBV5-1	TRBJ1-1	many	CASSPRDSFGYTFYTEAFF	TGCGCCAGCAGCCCCCGCGACAGTTTCGGCTATACCTTTTACACTGAAGCTTTCTTT
TRBD1	TRBV6-6	TRBJ1-2	many	CASSPRTGNGYTF	TGTGCCAGCAGTCCCAGGACAGGGAATGGCTACACCTTC
-	TRBV12-3/TRBV12-4	TRBJ1-6	-	CASRGGGQLNSPLHF	TGTGCCAGCAGGGGGGGAGGACAGCTCAATTCACCCCTCCACTTT
-	TRBV27	TRBJ2-1	many	CASSSDLSSYNEQFF	TGTGCCAGCAGTTCTGACCTCAGCTCCTACAATGAGCAGTTCTTC
-	TRBV14	TRBJ1-3	many	CASSQGVGRQTGNTIYF	TGTGCCAGCAGCCAAGGGGTAGGGAGGCAAACTGGAAACACCATATATTTT
-	TRBV5-1	TRBJ2-1	-	CASSFGGASYNEQFF	TGCGCCAGCAGCTTCGGAGGGGCCTCCTACAATGAGCAGTTCTTC
TRBD1	TRBV7-2	TRBJ2-1	many	CASSLIGQGALPRDNEQFF	TGTGCCAGCAGCTTAATTGGACAGGGGGCACTACCGCGGGACAATGAGCAGTTCTTC
-	TRBV5-1	TRBJ2-2	many	CASSFVGGTGELFF	TGCGCCAGCAGCTTCGTCGGGGGCACCGGGGAGCTGTTTTTT
-	TRBV6-5	TRBJ2-5	many	CASSYSRAETQYF	TGTGCCAGCAGTTACTCAAGGGCGGAGACCCAGTACTTC
TRBD1	TRBV5-1	TRBJ2-2	many	CASSWTGATTGELFF	TGCGCCAGCAGCTGGACAGGGGCGACAACCGGGGAGCTGTTTTTT
TRBD2	TRBV28	TRBJ2-3	many	CASLPNSGGRDTQYF	TGTGCCAGCCTCCCCAATAGCGGGGGGCGAGATACGCAGTATTTT
-	TRBV9	TRBJ1-6	many	CASSPGTKYNSPLHF	TGTGCCAGCAGCCCCGGGACAAAGTATAATTCACCCCTCCACTTT
TRBD1	TRBV25-1	TRBJ2-2	-	CASSDSTGGAWTGELFF	TGTGCCAGCAGTGACTCGACAGGGGGCGCGTGGACCGGGGAGCTGTTTTTT
-	TRBV2	TRBJ2-3	many	CASAGLLTDTQYF	TGTGCCAGCGCCGGGTTGCTCACAGATACGCAGTATTTT
TRBD2	TRBV7-2	TRBJ2-5	many	CASSHGLAEEETQYF	TGTGCCAGCAGCCACGGACTAGCGGAAGAAGAGACCCAGTACTTC
-	TRBV30	TRBJ2-7	many	CAWSAQGNEQYF	TGTGCCTGGAGTGCCCAGGGCAACGAGCAGTACTTC
TRBD1	TRBV7-9	TRBJ2-2	many	CASSEGQGQPYTGELFF	TGTGCCAGCAGCGAGGGACAGGGGCAGCCTTACACCGGGGAGCTGTTTTTT
TRBD1	TRBV5-1	TRBJ2-5	many	CASSLGGTAQETQYF	TGCGCCAGCAGCTTGGGGGGGACAGCCCAAGAGACCCAGTACTTC
-	TRBV19	TRBJ1-2	many	CASRGFLSGYTF	TGTGCCAGCCGGGGGTTTTTGAGTGGCTACACCTTC
TRBD1	TRBV6-6	TRBJ1-5	many	CASSKGQGFGALNQPQHF	TGTGCCAGCAGCAAGGGACAGGGGTTTGGAGCGCTCAATCAGCCCCAGCATTTT
TRBD1	TRBV25-1	TRBJ2-3	many	CASSDLTGAYPTDTQYF	TGTGCCAGCAGTGACTTGACAGGGGCCTACCCCACAGATACGCAGTATTTT
-	TRBV20-1	TRBJ2-2	few	CSAILDGELFF	TGCAGTGCTATACTCGACGGGGAGCTGTTTTTT
-	TRBV7-2	TRBJ2-5	many	CASSSFGAQETQYF	TGTGCCAGCAGCTCCTTCGGAGCCCAAGAGACCCAGTACTTC
TRBD2	TRBV6-1	TRBJ2-3	many	CASSDRLAGGATDTQYF	TGTGCCAGCAGTGACCGACTAGCGGGGGGAGCAACAGATACGCAGTATTTT
-	TRBV12-3/TRBV12-4	TRBJ1-4	many	CASSPGPGRLNEKLFF	TGTGCCAGCAGTCCCGGACCCGGACGCCTTAATGAAAAACTGTTTTTT
-	TRBV20-1	TRBJ1-2	many	CSARVAENYGYTF	TGCAGTGCTAGAGTTGCGGAGAACTATGGCTACACCTTC
TRBD1	TRBV12-3/TRBV12-4	TRBJ2-7	many	CASSFKAGGVSYEQYF	TGTGCCAGCAGTTTCAAGGCAGGGGGAGTTTCCTACGAGCAGTACTTC